These 22 T cell receptor beta chains were all obtained from the same sample, sequenced in a study of beta chain features in type 1 diabetes. Regarding the study as a whole: Shorter TCRB CDR3s, moderately but significantly so, were found in Type 1 diabetes patients in all four CD4+ subsets.

Antigens of these TCRs are unknown. All of the isolated RNA was reverse transcribed, so expressed TCRB transcripts were sequenced. Generated by immunoSEQ multiplex PCR, the TCRdb table keeps only in-frame clones and is missing some. This sample carries hundreds of thousands of clones, about an eighth of them seen once, and the ten largest clones take approximately 0.039%. Specimen: naive CD4+ T cells from blood. These receptors were obtained from a man between 18 and 29 years old with type 1 diabetes.

The CDR3 sequence: CASSLWQSYEQYF. CDR3 nucleotides: TGTGCCAGCAGCTTGTGGCAGAGCTACGAGCAGTACTTC. This rearrangement joins TRBV5-6 to TRBJ2-7; the D is unclear. The CDR3 runs 13 residues. V lost 1 base and J 3 bases, leaving 8 bases between the germline ends. Germline V CDR1 and CDR2: SGHDT, YYEEEE.

Only one count was recorded for this clone. The rearrangement joins TRBV9 to TRBJ1-4, with a possible D match to TRBD1 (6 bases). V was cut by 1 base and J by 5 bases, with 12 bases left in between. The CDR3 consists of 15 residues. From germline, CDR1 is SGDLS and CDR2 YYNGEE. CDR3: CASSVQGIKNEKLFF. The CDR3 DNA reads as TGTGCCAGCAGCGTACAGGGGATTAAAAATGAAAAACTGTTTTTT.

There are a few counts of this clone. The chain couples TRBV25-1 to TRBJ2-3, with 10 bases lining up with TRBD1. The CDR3 loop spans 14 amino acids. Germline V gene sequence: CDR1 MGHDK, CDR2 SYGVNS. Trimming removed 10 bases from V and 3 bases from J; junction bases left unmatched: 7. The CDR3 nucleotides read TGTGCCACCGAACGGACAGGGGGTACAGATACGCAGTATTTT. Translating gives CATERTGGTDTQYF.

The sample holds a few counts of this clone. The V and J genes are TRBV7-2 and TRBJ1-2; D may be TRBD1 (5 bases). This CDR3 has 13 residues. V was shortened by 5 bases and J by 3 bases, with 10 bases between the two germline ends. Germline V CDR1 and CDR2: SGHTA, FQGNSA. The CDR3 bases are TGTGCCAGCAGCCTGGGACGTCACTATGGCTACACCTTC. The encoded protein is CASSLGRHYGYTF.

J is TRBJ1-6 and V is TRBV9; D gene uncertain. V lost 0 bases and J lost 11, with 18 bases in between. The CDR3 covers 16 residues. CDR1 and CDR2 from the germline V gene are SGDLS and YYNGEE. CDR3 loop: CASSVGAGQYGAPLHF. CDR3 DNA sequence: TGTGCCAGCAGCGTAGGGGCTGGGCAGTACGGGGCACCCCTCCACTTT.

This rearrangement joins TRBV20-1 to TRBJ2-7; D is ambiguous. The ends were cut back, 6 bases at V and 3 bases at J, with 9 bases in the middle. CDR1 DFQATT and CDR2 SNEGSKA come from the germline V gene (reference sequence). The CDR3 runs to 11 residues. CDR3 amino acids: CSASDRYEQYF. CDR3 nucleotide sequence: TGCAGTGCGAGTGACCGCTACGAGCAGTACTTC.

The V and J genes are TRBV28 and TRBJ1-2; D is perhaps TRBD1 (5 bases). The CDR3 extends over 13 amino acids. Germline V CDR1 and CDR2: MDHEN, SYDVKM. Trimming stripped 6 bases from V and 5 bases from J, with 13 bases between. CDR3 DNA sequence: TGTGCCAGCAGACCCGGGACGGAGTATGGCTACACCTTC. Residues: CASRPGTEYGYTF.

This clone was seen a few times. The J gene is TRBJ2-2, the V gene TRBV18; weak D call: TRBD1 (6 bases). Germline-derived CDR1 and CDR2 are KGHSH and LQKENI. Trimming cost V 6 bases and J 1 base, with 12 bases left between them. This CDR3 has 15 residues. In nucleotides, the CDR3 is TGTGCCAGCTCTACAGGGTATCGGAACACCGGGGAGCTGTTTTTT. It translates to CASSTGYRNTGELFF.

This clone was detected only a few times. This sample also contains other DNA sequences that code for the same CDR3. The chain combines TRBV29-1 with TRBJ2-7; D is unresolved. Germline loops: CDR1 SQVTM, CDR2 ANQGSEA. V was pared by 5 bases and J by 10 bases, with 24 bases between. This CDR3 spans 14 amino acids. The CDR3 sequence is CSVYGGPGRPSQYF. The CDR3 DNA follows: TGCAGCGTTTATGGTGGTCCGGGCAGACCTTCACAGTACTTC.

This clone was counted a few times. The CDR3 bases are TGTGCCAGTAGTATAGATCTGCTGCGCTCCTACAATGAGCAGTTCTTC. Its protein is CASSIDLLRSYNEQFF. V and J are TRBV19 and TRBJ2-1; D call uncertain. The CDR3 has 16 amino acids. The germline CDR1 and CDR2 sequences are LNHDA and SQIVND (reference sequence). V was trimmed by 0 bases and J by 0 bases, leaving 9 bases between them.

There are a few counts of this clone. This chain links TRBV6-6 with TRBJ2-1; 7 bases are a match to TRBD1. CDR3 length equals 15 residues. J gave up 7 bases and V 6 bases, and 12 bases lay outside the gene matches. From germline, CDR1 is MNHNY and CDR2 SVGAGI (reference sequence). CDR3 sequence: CASSSTTGNVNEQFF. CDR3 sequence (DNA): TGTGCCAGCAGCTCGACGACAGGGAATGTTAATGAGCAGTTCTTC.

DNA for the CDR3: TGTGCCAGTAGTATATCCACGGGCAATCAGCCCCAGCATTTT. Its translation: CASSISTGNQPQHF. The V call is TRBV19, the J call TRBJ1-5; D gene unclear. V was pared by 2 bases and J by 2 bases, with 7 bases between. The CDR3 is made up of 14 amino acids. The germline V gene has CDR1 LNHDA and CDR2 SQIVND (reference sequence). Together with reference TRBV19 and TRBJ1-5, the CDR3 gives the full variable domain: DGGITQSPKYLFRKEGQNVTLSCEQNLNHDAMYWYRQDPGQGLRLIYYSQIVNDFQKGDIAEGYSVSREKKESFPLTVTSAQKNPTAFYLCASSISTGNQPQHFGDGTRLSIL.

The chain combines TRBV28 with TRBJ1-6; D may be TRBD1 (6 bases). This CDR3 region has 14 residues. Germline CDR1 and CDR2: MDHEN and SYDVKM. V was pared by 4 bases and J by 7 bases, with 11 bases between. The CDR3: CASSSDRRNSPLHF. The CDR3 DNA follows: TGTGCCAGCAGTTCCGACAGGAGGAATTCACCCCTCCACTTT.

This clone was recorded a few times. The J gene is TRBJ2-5, the V gene TRBV30, with 7 nucleotides matching TRBD2. The J segment lost 5 bases and the V segment lost 0 bases, leaving 9 bases of the junction unmatched. CDR3 length equals 15 residues. From germline, CDR1 is GTSNPN and CDR2 SVGIG (reference sequence). Here the CDR3 DNA reads TGTGCCTGGAGTGTACTAAGCGGGGTGGGGGAGACCCAGTACTTC. Translating gives CAWSVLSGVGETQYF.

This clone was detected only a few times. This chain uses TRBV30 with TRBJ1-2; D is undetermined. The CDR3 consists of 11 residues. The germline V gene has CDR1 GTSNPN and CDR2 SVGIG (reference sequence). V was clipped by 0 bases and J by 12 bases, with 11 bases between them. The CDR3 loop is CAWSVNREDTF. The CDR3 DNA reads as TGTGCCTGGAGTGTAAATAGGGAGGACACCTTC. The whole variable domain, filled in from reference TRBV30 and TRBJ1-2, reads SQTIHQWPATLVQPVGSPLSLECTVEGTSNPNLYWYRQAAGRGLQLLFYSVGIGQISSEVPQNLSASRPQDRQFILSSKKLLLSDSGFYLCAWSVNREDTFGSGTRLTVV.

This chain links TRBV11-2 with TRBJ1-1; perhaps TRBD1 as D (5 bases). This CDR3 is built from 13 residues. Looked up from germline, CDR1 is SGHAT and CDR2 is FQNNGV. V lost 4 bases and J lost 5, with 11 bases in between. CDR3 sequence reads: CASSSRGGTEAFF. The DNA for the CDR3 is TGTGCCAGCAGCTCACGGGGGGGGACTGAAGCTTTCTTT. Full variable domain (rest looked up from reference TRBV11-2 and TRBJ1-1): EAGVAQSPRYKIIEKRQSVAFWCNPISGHATLYWYQQILGQGPKLLIQFQNNGVVDDSQLPKDRFSAERLKGVDSTLKIQPAKLEDSAVYLCASSSRGGTEAFFGQGTRLTVV.

J is TRBJ2-2 and V is TRBV1; the table's D call, TRBD2, was not checked against the DNA. TRBV1 is assigned pseudogene status. The CDR3 is 16 amino acids. The CDR3 nucleotides are TGCACCAGCAGCGGAGGGGCACTAGCGAACACCGGGGAGCTGTTTTTT. Its protein is CTSSGGALANTGELFF.

This chain links TRBV4-1 with TRBJ1-5; D gene uncertain. The V and J ends lost 1 base and 5 bases respectively, with 9 bases between them. The CDR3 length is 14 residues. Germline V gene data show CDR1 as MGHRA and CDR2 as YSYEKL. DNA of the CDR3: TGCGCCAGCAGCCAAGCGGTGCAGCATCAGCCCCAGCATTTT. Its translation: CASSQAVQHQPQHF.

V is TRBV6-6 and J is TRBJ1-2; TRBD1 matches 8 bases. Trimming removed 5 bases from V and 2 bases from J; junction bases left unmatched: 4. This CDR3 has 14 residues. In germline, CDR1 is MNHNY, CDR2 SVGAGI (reference sequence). The CDR3 loop is CASSNRGINYGYTF. As DNA, the CDR3 is TGTGCCAGCAGTAACAGGGGGATCAACTATGGCTACACCTTC.

This clone was seen only a few times. The chain uses TRBV6-5 and TRBJ2-2, with D perhaps matching TRBD1 (6 bases). The CDR3 extends over 13 amino acids. V gave up 4 bases and J gave up 9 bases, with 12 bases separating them. Per the germline V gene, CDR1 is MNHEY and CDR2 is SVGAGI. The CDR3 sequence: CASSSSGVRELFF. The CDR3 DNA reads TGTGCCAGCAGTTCATCAGGGGTCAGGGAGCTGTTTTTT.

This clone has just a few counts. V gene TRBV29-1 combines with J gene TRBJ1-4; 7 bases map to TRBD1. This CDR3 region has 13 residues. CDR1 and CDR2 from the germline V gene are SQVTM and ANQGSEA. V was clipped by 3 bases and J by 7 bases; unmatched bases: 5. The CDR3 sequence is CSVEEGAGEKLFF. CDR3 DNA: TGCAGCGTTGAGGAGGGGGCGGGTGAAAAACTGTTTTTT.

This rearrangement joins TRBV5-1 to TRBJ2-3; D may correspond to TRBD1 or TRBD2 (5 bases each). This CDR3 region has 14 residues. V was cut by 3 bases and J by 2 bases, with 10 bases left in between. Germline CDR1 is SGHRS and CDR2 is YFSETQ. The CDR3 DNA reads TGCGCCAGCAGCTCGGGGCAGGACACAGATACGCAGTATTTT. This codes for CASSSGQDTDTQYF.